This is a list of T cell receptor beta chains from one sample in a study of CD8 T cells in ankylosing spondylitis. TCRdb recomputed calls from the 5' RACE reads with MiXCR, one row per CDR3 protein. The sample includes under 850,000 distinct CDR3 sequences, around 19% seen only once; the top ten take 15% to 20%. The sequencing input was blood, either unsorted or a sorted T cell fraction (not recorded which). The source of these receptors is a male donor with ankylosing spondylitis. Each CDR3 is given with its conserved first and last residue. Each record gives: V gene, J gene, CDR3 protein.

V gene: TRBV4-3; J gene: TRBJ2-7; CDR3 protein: CASSQDSLLAYEQYF
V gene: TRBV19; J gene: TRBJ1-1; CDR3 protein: CASSKALQGHSEAFF
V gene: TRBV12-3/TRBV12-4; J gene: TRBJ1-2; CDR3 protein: CASSLRGLADGYTF
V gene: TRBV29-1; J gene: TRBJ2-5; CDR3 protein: CSVEREAGETQYF
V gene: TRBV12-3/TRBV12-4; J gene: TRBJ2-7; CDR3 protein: CASSSDRGSFYEQYF
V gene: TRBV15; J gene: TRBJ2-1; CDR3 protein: CATSPSGTSNNEQFF
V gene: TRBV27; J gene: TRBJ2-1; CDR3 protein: CASTAGTSGSNEQFF
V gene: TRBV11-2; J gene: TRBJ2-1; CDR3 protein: CASSKTRLATDSYNEQFF
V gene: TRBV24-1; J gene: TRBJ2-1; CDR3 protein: CATSDGQSSYNEQFF
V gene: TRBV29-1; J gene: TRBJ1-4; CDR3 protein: CSVRAQASNEKLFF
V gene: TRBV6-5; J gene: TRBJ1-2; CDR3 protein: CASSYSQGYYGYTF
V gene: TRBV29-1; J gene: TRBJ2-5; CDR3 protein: CSAQGFETQYF
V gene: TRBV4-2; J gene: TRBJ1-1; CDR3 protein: CASSQEGANTEAFF